This T cell receptor beta chain was recorded in a study of T cell changes during pregnancy in multiple sclerosis. This table comes from immunoSEQ multiplex PCR, and its TCRdb copy is limited to in-frame clones, with some not included. The sample has 85,000 to 100,000 clones, almost 95% seen once. This CDR3 has 14 residues. The ends were cut back, 5 bases at V and 4 bases at J, with 14 bases in the middle. CDR1 SGHTA and CDR2 FQGNSA come from the germline V gene. This clonotype was sampled from a female donor with multiple sclerosis, enrolled in a pregnancy study. The genes are TRBV7-2 and TRBJ2-5, with a tentative D call TRBD1 (8 bases). The sequences come from peripheral blood, collected after pregnancy. DNA for the CDR3: TGTGCCAGCAGCCCACAGGGGGGGGCAGAGACCCAGTACTTC. It is translated as CASSPQGGAETQYF.